This is a list of T cell receptor beta chains from one sample in a study of blood T cell repertoires in COVID-19. Measured with immunoSEQ multiplex PCR; TCRdb has only the in-frame clones, and not every one. The data show around 130,000 clones, roughly 86% seen once. Specimen: peripheral blood. Receptors were obtained from a human donor in a cohort sampled during active COVID-19. Both conserved end residues are part of each CDR3. A D gene is named only where the DNA matches it firmly. Clone size, where shown, is once, few, many, or a class for clones that have expanded.

>TRBJ1-4|.|.|TRBV25-1
TGTGCCAGCAGTCAGTACGCGGGTAATGAAAAACTGTTTTTT
CASSQYAGNEKLFF
>TRBJ2-5|.|TRBD2|TRBV10-3
TGTGCCATCAGTGAGTCGGGACTAGCCGTAGAGACCCAGTACTTC
CAISESGLAVETQYF
>TRBJ1-5|few|.|TRBV10-1
TGCGCCCCATCCACGGCGGCTAGCAATCAGCCCCAGCATTTT
CAPSTAASNQPQHF
>TRBJ1-6|.|TRBD1|TRBV12-5
TGTGCTAGTGGTTTGTTTACAGGGGGCTCCTATAATTCACCCCTCCACTTT
CASGLFTGGSYNSPLHF
>TRBJ1-1|.|.|TRBV28
TGTGCCAGCAGTTTTCCGGGGAGGGACGAAGCTTTCTTT
CASSFPGRDEAFF
>TRBJ1-6|.|TRBD1|TRBV7-9
TGTGCCAGCAGCTGGGACAGGGGGGACGGTAATTCACCCCTCCACTTT
CASSWDRGDGNSPLHF
>TRBJ1-1|few|TRBD1|TRBV5-6
TGTGCCAGCAGCTTTTGGACAGGGGGAAACACTGAAGCTTTCTTT
CASSFWTGGNTEAFF
>TRBJ1-1|.|.|TRBV6-5
TGTGCCAGCAGCCTCGGGCGGGGACGCGCTGAAGCTTTCTTT
CASSLGRGRAEAFF
>TRBJ1-1|.|.|TRBV7-2
TGTGCCAGCAGCTTAAGGAGACCGGGCAGTGGGGGGACTGAAGCTTTCTTT
CASSLRRPGSGGTEAFF
>TRBJ1-2|.|TRBD1|TRBV6-4
TGTGCCAGCAGTGAAACAGGGGGCACAGACTATGGCTACACCTTC
CASSETGGTDYGYTF
>TRBJ2-7|.|.|TRBV27
TGTGCCAGCAGTCCAAGTGGTGGAGGTGGAGCGAAGCAGTACTTC
CASSPSGGGGAKQYF
>TRBJ1-3|.|TRBD1|TRBV30
TGTGCCTGGAGTCCTAGACAGGGATGGTCTGGAAACACCATATATTTT
CAWSPRQGWSGNTIYF
>TRBJ1-1|.|.|TRBV5-1
TGCGCCAGCAGCTTGAGGGGGAACACTGAAGCTTTCTTT
CASSLRGNTEAFF
>TRBJ1-5|.|TRBD1|TRBV11-2
TGTGCCAGCAGCCCGTCGACAGGGATTAATCAGCCCCAGCATTTT
CASSPSTGINQPQHF
>TRBJ2-5|once|TRBD2|TRBV5-4
TGTGCCAGCAGCTTGCAGCGGGGGGACCAAGAGACCCAGTACTTC
CASSLQRGDQETQYF
>TRBJ1-3|few|.|TRBV12-5
TGTGCTAGTGGATCAGGGAACTCTGGAAACACCATATATTTT
CASGSGNSGNTIYF